The present TCR beta chain was sequenced within a study of cytomegalovirus exposure and HLA in healthy donors. Across the study: The 120 or so validation repertoires matched the roughly 700 first-cohort repertoires in platform, a later analysis reported.

Produced via immunoSEQ multiplex PCR; TCRdb's table is partial and in-frame only. The sample lists approximately 160,000 clones; about 89% were seen once. The study, taken as a whole, reports: It was about 150 TCR beta chains that were listed as cytomegalovirus-associated.

With respect to this clone: Its antigen is as yet unknown.

Separate from the approximately 670-subject first cohort was the approximately 130-subject validation cohort, to which the donors belonged. The V gene lost 1 base and the J gene lost 4 bases, with 5 bases spanning the gap. The CDR3 has 12 amino acids. Germline CDR1 reads SGHTA; CDR2 reads FQGNSA. The chain joins TRBV7-2 to TRBJ2-7; no clear D. The sequenced sample was PBMCs. This receptor was obtained from a woman between 18 and 29 years old in good health and CMV-seropositive. DNA for the CDR3: TGTGCCAGCAGCTTAGGAACTTACGAGCAGTACTTC. Its protein product is CASSLGTYEQYF.